The text below deals with one TCR beta chain. The antigen is undetermined. Germline values: CDR1 WNHNN, CDR2 SYGVQD (reference sequence). The CDR3 has 16 residues. The ends lost 3 bases at V and 5 bases at J; junction bases unmatched: 9. These data belong to a study of cytomegalovirus exposure and HLA in healthy donors. The donors were healthy bone marrow donors. Study results and limitations: Beyond CMV serostatus, there was no information to go on about immune exposure.

PCR employed 60 Vbeta and 13 Jbeta primers. Profiled with immunoSEQ multiplex PCR; TCRdb holds only in-frame clones, not every one. Of about 98,000 clones listed, about 81% were seen once; the top ten hold approximately 1.3%. The rearrangement links TRBV10-1 to TRBJ2-5; 10 bases are shared with TRBD1. Sequenced input: PBMCs. This TCR came from a man aged 40-49 years in good health and CMV-seronegative. The CDR3: CASSDSGQGGFETQYF. The CDR3, as DNA: TGCGCCAGCAGTGACTCAGGACAGGGGGGGTTTGAGACCCAGTACTTC.